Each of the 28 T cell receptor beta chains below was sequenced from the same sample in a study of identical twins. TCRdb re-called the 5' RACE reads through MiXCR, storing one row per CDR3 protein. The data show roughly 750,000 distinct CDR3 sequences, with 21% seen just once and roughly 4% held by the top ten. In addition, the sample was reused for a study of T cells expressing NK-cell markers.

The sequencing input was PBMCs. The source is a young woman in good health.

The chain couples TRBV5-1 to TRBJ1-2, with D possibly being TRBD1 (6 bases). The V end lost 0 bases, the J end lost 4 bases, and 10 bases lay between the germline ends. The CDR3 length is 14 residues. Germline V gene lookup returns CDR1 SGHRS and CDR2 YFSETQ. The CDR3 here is CASSLDTGTYGYTF. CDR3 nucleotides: TGCGCCAGCAGCTTGGACACAGGGACCTATGGCTACACCTTC.

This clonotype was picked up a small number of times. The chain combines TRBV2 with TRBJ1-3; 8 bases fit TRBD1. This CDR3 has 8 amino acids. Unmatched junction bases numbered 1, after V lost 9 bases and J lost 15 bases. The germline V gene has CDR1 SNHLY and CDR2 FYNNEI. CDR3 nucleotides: TGTGCCAGACAGGGGGGATATTTT. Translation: CARQGGYF.

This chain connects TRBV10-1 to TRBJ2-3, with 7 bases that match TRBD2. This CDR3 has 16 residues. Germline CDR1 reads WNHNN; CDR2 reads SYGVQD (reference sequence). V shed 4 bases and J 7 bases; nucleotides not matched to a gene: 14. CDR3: CASSGVERGVMNTQYF. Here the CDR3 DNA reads TGCGCCAGCAGTGGGGTCGAGCGGGGTGTCATGAATACGCAGTATTTT.

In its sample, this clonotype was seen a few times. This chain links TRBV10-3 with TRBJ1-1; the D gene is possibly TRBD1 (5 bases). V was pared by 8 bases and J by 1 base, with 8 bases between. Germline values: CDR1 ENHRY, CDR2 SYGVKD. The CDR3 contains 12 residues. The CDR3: CAIARGNTEAFF. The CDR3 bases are TGTGCCATCGCAAGGGGGAACACTGAAGCTTTCTTT.

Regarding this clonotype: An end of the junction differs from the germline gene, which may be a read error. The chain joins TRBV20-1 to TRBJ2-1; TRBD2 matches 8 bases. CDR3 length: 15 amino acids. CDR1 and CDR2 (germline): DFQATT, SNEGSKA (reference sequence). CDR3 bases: TGCTGTGCTAGTCAGGCGGGACTAGGGACACATGAGCAGTTCTTC. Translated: CCASQAGLGTHEQFF.

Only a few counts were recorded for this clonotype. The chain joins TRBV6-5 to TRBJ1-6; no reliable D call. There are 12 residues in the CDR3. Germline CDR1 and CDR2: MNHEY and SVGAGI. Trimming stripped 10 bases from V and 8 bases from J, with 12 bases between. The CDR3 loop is CAKTRRDSPLHF. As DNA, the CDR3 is TGTGCCAAGACACGCCGAGATTCACCCCTCCACTTT.

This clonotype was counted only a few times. CDR3 region: CASSLWGLAGAQNTGELFF. The DNA of the CDR3 is TGCGCCAGCAGCTTGTGGGGACTAGCGGGAGCCCAGAACACCGGGGAGCTGTTTTTT. The chain employs TRBV5-1 and TRBJ2-2; 14 bases are a match to TRBD2. Germline V gives CDR1 SGHRS, CDR2 YFSETQ. The CDR3 is made up of 19 amino acids. V lost 1 base to trimming and J lost 1 base; unmatched junction nucleotides: 6.

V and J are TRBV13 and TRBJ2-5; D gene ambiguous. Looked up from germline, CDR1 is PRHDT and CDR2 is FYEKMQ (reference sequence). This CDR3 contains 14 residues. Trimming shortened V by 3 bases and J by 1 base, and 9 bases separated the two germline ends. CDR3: CASSFQWGQETQYF. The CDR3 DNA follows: TGTGCCAGCAGCTTCCAATGGGGCCAAGAGACCCAGTACTTC.

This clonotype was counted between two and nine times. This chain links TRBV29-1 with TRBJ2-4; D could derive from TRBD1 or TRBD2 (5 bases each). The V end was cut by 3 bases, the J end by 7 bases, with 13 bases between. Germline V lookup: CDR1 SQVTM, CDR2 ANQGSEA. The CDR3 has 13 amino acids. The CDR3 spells CSVDSWGSNIQYF. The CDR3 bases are TGCAGCGTTGATAGTTGGGGGTCGAACATTCAGTACTTC. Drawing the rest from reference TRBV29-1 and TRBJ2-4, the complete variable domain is SAVISQKPSRDICQRGTSLTIQCQVDSQVTMMFWYRQQPGQSLTLIATANQGSEATYESGFVIDKFPISRPNLTFSTLTVSNMSPEDSSIYLCSVDSWGSNIQYFGAGTRLSVL.

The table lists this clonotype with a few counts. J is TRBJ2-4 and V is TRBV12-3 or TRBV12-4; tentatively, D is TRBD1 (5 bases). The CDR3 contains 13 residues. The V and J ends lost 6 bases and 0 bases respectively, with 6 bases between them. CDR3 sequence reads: CASSQGAKNIQYF. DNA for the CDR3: TGTGCCAGCAGCCAGGGAGCCAAAAACATTCAGTACTTC.

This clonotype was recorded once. Written as DNA, the CDR3 is TGTGCCAGCAGCTTAGGGGGGGGCTCTCTCGATGAGCAGTTCTTC. Translated: CASSLGGGSLDEQFF. The J gene is TRBJ2-1, the V gene TRBV7-3; D is possibly TRBD2 (7 bases). The V gene lost 2 bases and the J gene lost 8 bases, with 16 bases spanning the gap. CDR1 SGHTA and CDR2 FQGTGA come from the germline V gene. This CDR3 has 15 amino acids.

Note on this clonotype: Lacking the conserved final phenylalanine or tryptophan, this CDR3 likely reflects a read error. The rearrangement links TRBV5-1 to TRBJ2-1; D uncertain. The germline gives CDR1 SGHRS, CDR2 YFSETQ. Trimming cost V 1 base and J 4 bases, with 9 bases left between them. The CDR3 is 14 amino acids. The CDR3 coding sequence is TGCGCCAGCAGCTTGTCATTGCAATACAATGAGCAGTTCTTA. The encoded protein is CASSLSLQYNEQFL.

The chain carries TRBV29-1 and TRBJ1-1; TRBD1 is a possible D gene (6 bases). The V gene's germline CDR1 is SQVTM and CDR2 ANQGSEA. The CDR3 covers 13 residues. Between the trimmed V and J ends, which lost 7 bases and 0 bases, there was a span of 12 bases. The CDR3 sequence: CSGQGMMNTEAFF. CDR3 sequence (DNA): TGCAGCGGCCAGGGGATGATGAACACTGAAGCTTTCTTT.

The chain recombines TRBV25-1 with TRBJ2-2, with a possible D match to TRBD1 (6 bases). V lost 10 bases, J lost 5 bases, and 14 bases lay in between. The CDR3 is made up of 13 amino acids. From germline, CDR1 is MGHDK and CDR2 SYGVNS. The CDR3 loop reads CATEQGQTGELFF. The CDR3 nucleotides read TGTGCCACTGAGCAGGGGCAAACCGGGGAGCTGTTTTTT.

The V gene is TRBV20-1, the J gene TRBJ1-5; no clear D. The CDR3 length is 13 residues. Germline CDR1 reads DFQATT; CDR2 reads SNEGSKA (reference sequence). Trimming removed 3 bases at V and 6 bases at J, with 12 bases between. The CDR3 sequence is CSASEGFGQPQHF. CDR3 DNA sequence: TGCAGTGCTAGTGAAGGGTTTGGTCAGCCCCAGCATTTT.

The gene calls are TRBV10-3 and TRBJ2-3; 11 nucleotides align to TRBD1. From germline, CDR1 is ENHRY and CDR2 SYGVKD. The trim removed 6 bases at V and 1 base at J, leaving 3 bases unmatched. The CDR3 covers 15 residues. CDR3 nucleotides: TGTGCCATCAGGCCGGGACAGGGGGGCACAGATACGCAGTATTTT. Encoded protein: CAIRPGQGGTDTQYF.

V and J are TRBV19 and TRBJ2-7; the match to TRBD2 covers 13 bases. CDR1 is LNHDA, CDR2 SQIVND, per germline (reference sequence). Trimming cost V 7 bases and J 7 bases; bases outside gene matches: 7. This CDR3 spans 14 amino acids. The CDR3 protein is CASTWTSGGAEQYF. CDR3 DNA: TGTGCCAGTACCTGGACTAGCGGGGGCGCTGAGCAGTACTTC. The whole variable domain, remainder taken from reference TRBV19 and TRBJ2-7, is DGGITQSPKYLFRKEGQNVTLSCEQNLNHDAMYWYRQDPGQGLRLIYYSQIVNDFQKGDIAEGYSVSREKKESFPLTVTSAQKNPTAFYLCASTWTSGGAEQYFGPGTRLTVT.

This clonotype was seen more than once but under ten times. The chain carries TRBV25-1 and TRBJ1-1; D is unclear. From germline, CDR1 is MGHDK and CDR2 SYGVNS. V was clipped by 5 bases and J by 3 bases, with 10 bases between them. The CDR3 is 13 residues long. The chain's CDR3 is CASSQGRYTEAFF. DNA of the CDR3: TGTGCCAGCAGTCAAGGAAGATACACTGAAGCTTTCTTT.

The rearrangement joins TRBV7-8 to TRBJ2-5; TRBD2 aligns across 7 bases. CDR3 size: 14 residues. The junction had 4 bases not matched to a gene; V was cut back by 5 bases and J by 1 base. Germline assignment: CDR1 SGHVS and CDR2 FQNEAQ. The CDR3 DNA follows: TGTGCCAGCAGCCGGGGGAGGGTCCAAGAGACCCAGTACTTC. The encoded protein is CASSRGRVQETQYF.

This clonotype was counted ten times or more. The CDR3 protein is CSASSPPETQYF. The CDR3 nucleotides read TGCAGTGCTAGTAGCCCACCGGAGACCCAGTACTTC. The rearrangement joins TRBV20-1 to TRBJ2-5; D is uncertain. V dropped 3 bases and J dropped 5 bases, with 10 bases sitting between them. CDR1 DFQATT and CDR2 SNEGSKA come from the germline V gene (reference sequence). The CDR3 length is 12 residues.

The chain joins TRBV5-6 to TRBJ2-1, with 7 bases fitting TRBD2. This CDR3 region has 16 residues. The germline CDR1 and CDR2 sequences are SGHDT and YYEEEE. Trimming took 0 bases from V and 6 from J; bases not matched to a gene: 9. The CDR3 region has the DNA TGTGCCAGCAGCTTGGCCAGGCGGGAGATAGGCAATGAGCAGTTCTTC. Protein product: CASSLARREIGNEQFF. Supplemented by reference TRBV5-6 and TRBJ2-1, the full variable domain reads DAGVTQSPTHLIKTRGQQVTLRCSPKSGHDTVSWYQQALGQGPQFIFQYYEEEERQRGNFPDRFSGHQFPNYSSELNVNALLLGDSALYLCASSLARREIGNEQFFGPGTRLTVL.

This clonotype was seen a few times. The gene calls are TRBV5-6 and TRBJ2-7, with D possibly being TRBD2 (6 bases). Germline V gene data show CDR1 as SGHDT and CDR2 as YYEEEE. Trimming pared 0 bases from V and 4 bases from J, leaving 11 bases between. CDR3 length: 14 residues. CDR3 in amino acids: CASSLAGVFYEQYF. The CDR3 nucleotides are TGTGCCAGCAGCTTGGCGGGGGTTTTTTACGAGCAGTACTTC.

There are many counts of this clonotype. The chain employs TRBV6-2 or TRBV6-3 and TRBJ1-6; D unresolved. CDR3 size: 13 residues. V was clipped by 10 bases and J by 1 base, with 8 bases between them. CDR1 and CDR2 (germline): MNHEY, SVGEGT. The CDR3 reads CATRTSYNSPLHF. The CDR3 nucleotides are TGTGCCACCCGGACTTCCTATAATTCACCCCTCCACTTT.

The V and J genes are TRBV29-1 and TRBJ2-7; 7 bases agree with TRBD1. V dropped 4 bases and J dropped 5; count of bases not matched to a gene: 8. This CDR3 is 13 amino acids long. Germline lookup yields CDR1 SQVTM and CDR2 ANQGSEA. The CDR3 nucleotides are TGCAGCGTTGTTGTAGGGGGCATCAACGAGCAGTACTTC. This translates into CSVVVGGINEQYF.

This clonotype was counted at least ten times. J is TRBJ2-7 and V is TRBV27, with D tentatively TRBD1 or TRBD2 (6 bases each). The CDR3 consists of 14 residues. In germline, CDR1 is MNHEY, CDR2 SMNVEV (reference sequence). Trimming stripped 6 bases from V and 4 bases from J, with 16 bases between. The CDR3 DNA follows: TGTGCCAGCAGCCCCTTAGGGGGGCGATACGAGCAGTACTTC. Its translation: CASSPLGGRYEQYF.

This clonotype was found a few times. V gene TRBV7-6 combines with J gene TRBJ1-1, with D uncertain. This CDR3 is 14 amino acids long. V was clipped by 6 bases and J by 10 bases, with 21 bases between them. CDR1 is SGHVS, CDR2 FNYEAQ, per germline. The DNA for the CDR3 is TGTGCCAGCAGTCGAGATTTAGAGGCACTTGGAGCTTTCTTT. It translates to CASSRDLEALGAFF.

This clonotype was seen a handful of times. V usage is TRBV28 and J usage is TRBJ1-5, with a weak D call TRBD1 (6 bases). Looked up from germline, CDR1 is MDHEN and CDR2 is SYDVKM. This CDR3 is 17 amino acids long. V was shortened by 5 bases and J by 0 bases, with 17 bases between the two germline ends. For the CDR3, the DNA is TGTGCCAGCAGTCCCCAGGGGCGAGGGGATAGCAATCAGCCCCAGCATTTT. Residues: CASSPQGRGDSNQPQHF.

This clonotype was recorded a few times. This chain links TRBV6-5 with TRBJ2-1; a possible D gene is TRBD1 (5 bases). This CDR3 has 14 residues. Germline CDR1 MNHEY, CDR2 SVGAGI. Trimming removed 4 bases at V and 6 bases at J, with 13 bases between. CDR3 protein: CASSSSGNPNEQFF. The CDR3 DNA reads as TGTGCCAGCAGTTCTTCAGGGAACCCCAATGAGCAGTTCTTC.